This T cell receptor beta chain was identified in a study of STAT3 mutations in large granular lymphocyte leukemia. With regard to this clone: The antigen is undetermined.

Trimming removed 8 bases from V and 0 bases from J; junction bases left unmatched: 6. The CDR3 runs 15 residues. Germline V lookup: CDR1 ENHRY, CDR2 SYGVKD. Broader study findings: Every T-cell large granular lymphocyte leukemia patient had at least one immunodominant TCR beta clonotype. Clonal expansion was inferred from samples taken at other timepoints.

Each sample's TCRbeta library yielded on average roughly 42,000 productive templates. The repertoire was sequenced with immunoSEQ multiplex PCR; TCRdb's copy has only in-frame clones and lacks some. There are 30,000 to 45,000 clones in the sample; more than 70% occur only once, and less than 0.55% lies in the top ten. The sequence derives from a human donor with T large granular lymphocyte leukemia. Some clones in this sample may be carry-over from other donors' samples. The source material was PBMCs. The chain uses TRBV10-3 and TRBJ2-1; 8 bases map to TRBD1. CDR3 residues: CAILDRGSSYNEQFF. In nucleotides, the CDR3 is TGTGCCATCCTCGACAGGGGAAGCTCCTACAATGAGCAGTTCTTC.